This TCR beta chain was profiled in a study of blood T cell repertoires in COVID-19. As for the study in general: Sample material is recorded as cDNA or gDNA derived from T cells, B-cell-depleted T cells, or PBMCs.

This clone turned up a few times. The CDR3 spans 17 residues. Germline V gene sequence: CDR1 SEHNR, CDR2 FQNEAQ (reference sequence). The trim removed 6 bases at V and 7 bases at J, leaving 16 bases unmatched. Repertoires were generated with immunoSEQ multiplex PCR, while TCRdb's copy carries only in-frame clones and drops some. The sample shows about 53,000 clones, 82% of them seen only once. The sample taken for sequencing was peripheral blood. This TCR came from a woman aged 55-69 years with acute or convalescent COVID-19. The genes are TRBV7-9 and TRBJ1-4; 8 bases agree with TRBD1. The CDR3 loop reads CASSLGGLTGDGEKLFF. The CDR3, as DNA: TGTGCCAGCAGTTTGGGGGGATTGACAGGGGACGGTGAAAAACTGTTTTTT.